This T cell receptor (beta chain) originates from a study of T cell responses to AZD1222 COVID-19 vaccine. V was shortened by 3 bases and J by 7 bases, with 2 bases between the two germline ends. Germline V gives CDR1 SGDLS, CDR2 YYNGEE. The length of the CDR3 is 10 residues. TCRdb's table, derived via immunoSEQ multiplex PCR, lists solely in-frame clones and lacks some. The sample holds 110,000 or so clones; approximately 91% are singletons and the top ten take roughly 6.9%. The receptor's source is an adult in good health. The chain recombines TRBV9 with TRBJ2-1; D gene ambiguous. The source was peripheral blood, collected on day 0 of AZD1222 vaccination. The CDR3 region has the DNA TGTGCCAGCAGCGGGAATGAGCAGTTCTTC. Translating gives CASSGNEQFF.